The 19 T cell receptor beta chains below come from one sample, sequenced in a study of cytomegalovirus exposure and HLA in healthy donors. Both 60 Vbeta primers and 13 Jbeta primers went into the PCR. The assay was immunoSEQ multiplex PCR, and TCRdb's table has in-frame clones only and misses some. Here the sample spans approximately 140,000 clones, 75% to 85% being singletons. Sequencing was performed on PBMCs. The receptors were gathered from a female donor in good health and CMV-seronegative.

This clone was recorded only once. V and J are TRBV25-1 and TRBJ2-7, with D perhaps matching TRBD2 (6 bases). V was clipped by 1 base and J by 3 bases, with 7 bases between them. The length of the CDR3 is 13 residues. Per the germline V gene, CDR1 is MGHDK and CDR2 is SYGVNS. The CDR3 nucleotides are TGTGCCAGCAGTGAATGGCGGGGCTACGAGCAGTACTTC. Translated, it gives CASSEWRGYEQYF.

The table lists this clone with a few counts. The chain joins TRBV30 to TRBJ1-1; 8 positions match TRBD1. Trimming at V came to 1 base and at J to 1 base, leaving 8 bases not matched to a gene. The CDR3 extends over 16 amino acids. Germline-derived CDR1 and CDR2 are GTSNPN and SVGIG (reference sequence). The CDR3 here is CAWSAPRTGTNTEAFF. The DNA for the CDR3 is TGTGCCTGGAGTGCCCCTCGGACAGGGACGAACACTGAAGCTTTCTTT.

The chain joins TRBV9 to TRBJ1-1; D unresolved. CDR1 and CDR2 from the germline V gene are SGDLS and YYNGEE. The CDR3 has 14 amino acids. The V end was cut by 3 bases, the J end by 4 bases, with 13 bases between. CDR3 nucleotides: TGTGCCAGCAGCGCTCAAGAACGGGTCACTGAAGCTTTCTTT. Translating gives CASSAQERVTEAFF.

Only one count was recorded for this clone. The chain combines TRBV5-1 with TRBJ2-5, with TRBD1 matching 7 bases. Unmatched junction bases numbered 1, after V lost 0 bases and J lost 5 bases. The germline V gene has CDR1 SGHRS and CDR2 YFSETQ. The CDR3 length is 13 residues. The CDR3 sequence: CASSLETGETQYF. Here the CDR3 DNA reads TGCGCCAGCAGCTTGGAGACAGGGGAGACCCAGTACTTC.

In this sample, this clone turned up a few times. The V gene is TRBV2, the J gene TRBJ2-7; D remains ambiguous. CDR3 length equals 13 residues. The ends were cut back, 5 bases at V and 0 bases at J, with 8 bases in the middle. The germline gives CDR1 SNHLY, CDR2 FYNNEI. The CDR3 nucleotides are TGTGCCAGCAGTCGACGGAGCTCCTACGAGCAGTACTTC. This codes for CASSRRSSYEQYF.

This chain joins TRBV9 and TRBJ2-5, with 12 bases lining up with TRBD2. The V gene's germline CDR1 is SGDLS and CDR2 YYNGEE. J was trimmed by 4 bases and V by 4 bases; bases with no gene match: 2. The CDR3 has 14 amino acids. CDR3 DNA sequence: TGTGCCAGCAGCCTAGCGGGGGGGCGAGAGACCCAGTACTTC. This sequence encodes CASSLAGGRETQYF.

This sequence joins TRBV7-6 and TRBJ2-1, with 12 nucleotides matching TRBD2. Germline V gene data show CDR1 as SGHVS and CDR2 as FNYEAQ. V dropped 3 bases and J dropped 4; count of bases not matched to a gene: 1. CDR3 length: 15 residues. The CDR3 loop is CASSLGLAGYNEQFF. In nucleotides, the CDR3 is TGTGCCAGCAGCTTGGGACTAGCGGGTTACAATGAGCAGTTCTTC.

The rearrangement joins TRBV9 to TRBJ2-6; the D gene is possibly TRBD1 (5 bases). The germline CDR1 and CDR2 sequences are SGDLS and YYNGEE. The length of the CDR3 is 15 residues. V dropped 4 bases and J dropped 2 bases, with 10 bases sitting between them. The CDR3 DNA is TGTGCCAGCAGCCTAAGGGGTACTGGGGCCAACGTCCTGACTTTC. Its protein product is CASSLRGTGANVLTF.

This chain joins TRBV11-3 and TRBJ2-3; D is ambiguous. The CDR3 totals 11 residues. Germline V gene data show CDR1 as SGHNT and CDR2 as YENEEA. V gave up 4 bases and J gave up 3 bases, with 2 bases separating them. CDR3 DNA: TGTGCCAGCAGCTCGACAGATACGCAGTATTTT. Translating gives CASSSTDTQYF.

J is TRBJ2-3 and V is TRBV11-2; D not resolved. CDR1 is SGHAT and CDR2 is FQNNGV in the germline V gene. Between the trimmed V and J ends, which lost 2 bases and 2 bases, there was a span of 8 bases. The CDR3 length is 14 residues. CDR3 residues: CASSLIQFTDTQYF. CDR3 in DNA: TGTGCCAGCAGCTTAATACAGTTCACAGATACGCAGTATTTT.

The V call is TRBV4-1, the J call TRBJ2-2, with TRBD2 as a possible D gene (7 bases). The germline V and J ends were trimmed by 1 base and 3 bases, with 15 bases remaining between them. The germline V gene has CDR1 MGHRA and CDR2 YSYEKL. The CDR3 runs to 17 residues. CDR3 nucleotide sequence: TGCGCCAGCAGCCAAGGGGGGGGGCGGGTATACACCGGGGAGCTGTTTTTT. This sequence encodes CASSQGGGRVYTGELFF.

The DNA of the CDR3 is TGTGCCAGCAGCCCCCAGGGGGCGGTCACCGGGGAGCTGTTTTTT. Its protein product is CASSPQGAVTGELFF. The chain carries TRBV7-8 and TRBJ2-2, with 8 nucleotides matching TRBD1. The CDR3 runs 15 residues. V gave up 5 bases and J gave up 4 bases; unmatched junction bases: 6. CDR1 and CDR2 from the germline V gene are SGHVS and FQNEAQ. The complete variable domain, with remaining parts taken from reference TRBV7-8 and TRBJ2-2, reads GAGVSQSPRYKVAKRGQDVALRCDPISGHVSLFWYQQALGQGPEFLTYFQNEAQLDKSGLPSDRFFAERPEGSVSTLKIQRTQQEDSAVYLCASSPQGAVTGELFFGEGSRLTVL.

V gene TRBV6-1 combines with J gene TRBJ2-7, with TRBD2 as a possible D gene (5 bases). This CDR3 region has 14 residues. V was shortened by 8 bases and J by 7 bases, with 21 bases between the two germline ends. Germline V gene sequence: CDR1 MNHNS, CDR2 SASEGT. CDR3 protein: CASVEVIYLGEQYF. The CDR3 DNA sequence: TGTGCCAGCGTGGAGGTGATCTATCTGGGGGAGCAGTACTTC.

The rearrangement joins TRBV30 to TRBJ2-1; D might be TRBD2 (6 bases). CDR3 length: 14 residues. V lost 0 bases, J lost 6 bases, and 12 bases lay in between. From germline, CDR1 is GTSNPN and CDR2 SVGIG (reference sequence). In DNA, the CDR3 is TGTGCCTGGAGTGTAAAGGCGGGGTCCAATGAGCAGTTCTTC. Translated, it gives CAWSVKAGSNEQFF.

This chain joins TRBV4-1 and TRBJ2-3, with 9 bases fitting TRBD2. CDR1 is MGHRA, CDR2 YSYEKL, per germline. The CDR3 has 16 amino acids. The ends lost 2 bases at V and 0 bases at J; junction bases unmatched: 3. CDR3 DNA: TGCGCCAGCAGCCAAAACCTAGCGGGAAGCACAGATACGCAGTATTTT. Translated, it gives CASSQNLAGSTDTQYF.

This rearrangement joins TRBV6-4 to TRBJ1-1; D is uncertain. Trimming stripped 6 bases from V and 0 bases from J, with 11 bases between. The germline V gene has CDR1 MRHNA and CDR2 SNTAGT. This CDR3 comprises 14 residues. The CDR3 region has the DNA TGTGCCAGCAGCCCTGACATTATGAACACTGAAGCTTTCTTT. Protein product: CASSPDIMNTEAFF.

About this clone itself: This sample also contains other DNA sequences that code for the same CDR3. This rearrangement joins TRBV6-5 to TRBJ2-7; 8 nucleotides align to TRBD1. CDR3 length: 13 residues. Germline values: CDR1 MNHEY, CDR2 SVGAGI. V shed 5 bases and J 1 base; nucleotides not matched to a gene: 1. The CDR3 sequence is CASSRDRSYEQYF. CDR3 coding DNA: TGTGCCAGCAGTCGGGACAGGTCCTACGAGCAGTACTTC.

The chain uses TRBV5-6 and TRBJ1-5, with TRBD1 matching 9 bases. This CDR3 region has 16 residues. Germline CDR1 SGHDT, CDR2 YYEEEE. V gave up 4 bases and J gave up 1 base; unmatched junction bases: 6. In DNA, the CDR3 is TGTGCCAGCAGCCCCGGGACAGGGAGGAGCAATCAGCCCCAGCATTTT. This codes for CASSPGTGRSNQPQHF.

J is TRBJ1-2 and V is TRBV15; D unresolved. The CDR3 runs 14 residues. Trimming removed 0 bases at V and 2 bases at J, with 7 bases between. Germline V lookup: CDR1 LNHNV, CDR2 YYDKDF (reference sequence). In DNA, the CDR3 is TGTGCCACCAGCAGAGAAACAGTCAACTATGGCTACACCTTC. Its translation: CATSRETVNYGYTF.